This TCR beta chain came from a study of T-cell reconstitution after alpha-beta-depleted transplantation in children (dated by TCRdb to 2016 to 2017). Describing the broader study: Using TCR repertoire profiling, the study followed T-cell immune reconstitution in a quantitative way in children after TCRalphabeta/CD19-depleted allogeneic hematopoietic cell transplantation.

The library was generated by PCR. Data came from an Illumina HiSeq 2500. TCR library preparation used molecular barcoding, with unique molecular identifiers applied to normalize quantification of the TCRbeta repertoire. The public reads were reprocessed in TCRdb via fastp at Q25 and MiXCR, keeping in-frame beta chains. Every distinct CDR3 protein forms one entry, paired with its most common genes and DNA. The sample profile shows hundreds of thousands of distinct CDR3 sequences; around 17% of them were found once. The leading ten clones occupy 1.1% of the sample. As encoded in the germline V gene, CDR1 is SGHRS while CDR2 is YFSETQ. Counted from cysteine to phenylalanine, this CDR3 has 16 amino acids. Only the CDR3 DNA stays, 48 bases, in frame from base 1. Relative to germline, V is missing 1 base and J is missing 1 base, with 6 bases of the junction outside any gene match. The sample holds a few counts of this clonotype. No cognate antigen has been identified for it. Within one base of it there is no much larger clone, and no base qualities were kept.

The receptor was derived from a human donor who donated a stem cell graft to a child with acute myeloid leukemia. In this chain, TRBV5-1 is recombined with TRBJ2-3, with 7 bases matching TRBD1. Sample: PBMCs from the stem cell graft donor, taken from the stem cell graft. The encoded CDR3 is CASSLPTGIGTDTQYF. The DNA sequence follows: TGCGCCAGCAGCTTGCCGACAGGGATCGGCACAGATACGCAGTATTTT.